The 22 T cell receptor beta chains below were found in one sample sequenced in a study of T cell responses to AZD1222 COVID-19 vaccine. The method was immunoSEQ multiplex PCR; TCRdb's version includes in-frame clones alone and lacks a portion of them. The repertoire includes approximately 100,000 clones, 70% to 90% of them detected once, and around 1.5% sits in the top ten. This sample comprised peripheral blood, obtained on day 0 of AZD1222 vaccination. The origin of the receptors is an adult in good health.

This clone was picked up one time. V is TRBV11-2 and J is TRBJ2-1; 10 nucleotides agree with TRBD2. This CDR3 contains 17 residues. V shed 0 bases, J shed 5 bases, and the junction held 7 bases outside the gene matches. Germline V lookup: CDR1 SGHAT, CDR2 FQNNGV. The CDR3: CASSLDRWTSGDNEQFF. The DNA for the CDR3 is TGTGCCAGCAGCTTAGATCGGTGGACTAGCGGAGACAATGAGCAGTTCTTC.

V is TRBV6-2 or TRBV6-3 and J is TRBJ1-1; no reliable D call. Between the trimmed V and J ends, which lost 5 bases and 4 bases, there was a span of 14 bases. Germline V gene lookup returns CDR1 MNHEY and CDR2 SVGEGT. The CDR3 runs 14 residues. This CDR3 reads CASSIRPMGTEAFF. CDR3 in DNA: TGTGCCAGCAGTATACGACCCATGGGCACTGAAGCTTTCTTT.

The V gene is TRBV27, the J gene TRBJ1-2; D not certain. In germline, CDR1 is MNHEY, CDR2 SMNVEV (reference sequence). The CDR3 contains 16 residues. Between the trimmed V and J ends, which lost 2 bases and 7 bases, there was a span of 20 bases. The DNA of the CDR3 is TGTGCCAGCAGTTTACGCCCTCCCGGGCCCCAAGGTGGCTACACCTTC. Its translation is CASSLRPPGPQGGYTF.

This chain connects TRBV9 to TRBJ1-5; D perhaps matches TRBD1 (5 bases). Trimming left V 1 base short and J 2 bases short, with 22 bases between. In germline, CDR1 is SGDLS, CDR2 YYNGEE. The CDR3 consists of 19 residues. Here the CDR3 DNA reads TGTGCCAGCAGCGTAAATAAAGCAGGGCACCTAGTAGGCAATCAGCCCCAGCATTTT. Amino acids: CASSVNKAGHLVGNQPQHF.

The chain is built from TRBV27 and TRBJ1-4; D is perhaps TRBD1 (6 bases). CDR1 MNHEY and CDR2 SMNVEV come from the germline V gene (reference sequence). The CDR3 length is 15 residues. V gave up 4 bases and J gave up 4 bases, with 13 bases separating them. This CDR3 reads CASSSWTDVNEKLFF. CDR3 bases: TGTGCCAGCAGTTCCTGGACAGACGTTAATGAAAAACTGTTTTTT.

The CDR3 bases are TGTGCCAGCAGCAGGGGCCCTGAAGGCTACACCTTC. Protein product: CASSRGPEGYTF. V is TRBV6-5 and J is TRBJ1-2; weak D call: TRBD1 (6 bases). V was pared by 6 bases and J by 8 bases, with 13 bases between. This CDR3 region has 12 residues. Germline loops: CDR1 MNHEY, CDR2 SVGAGI.

The rearrangement links TRBV3-1 (or the pseudogene TRBV3-2) to TRBJ1-1; D uncertain. V dropped 4 bases and J dropped 7 bases, with 13 bases sitting between them. Germline-derived CDR1 and CDR2 are LGHDT and YNNKEL (reference sequence). The CDR3 is 13 residues long. CDR3 loop: CASSPKPYFEAFF. In DNA form, the CDR3 reads TGTGCCAGCAGCCCCAAGCCGTATTTTGAAGCTTTCTTT.

This chain links TRBV29-1 with TRBJ2-1; D is perhaps TRBD2 (6 bases). Trimming took off 3 bases at V and 6 bases at J, with 15 bases between the two ends. Germline values: CDR1 SQVTM, CDR2 ANQGSEA. The length of the CDR3 is 14 residues. CDR3 sequence reads: CSVEGGGVSNEQFF. The CDR3 DNA reads as TGCAGCGTTGAGGGGGGAGGAGTCAGCAATGAGCAGTTCTTC.

This clone was counted many times. The V and J genes are TRBV2 and TRBJ2-5; no firm D call. The CDR3 spans 12 residues. Germline CDR1 reads SNHLY; CDR2 reads FYNNEI. The V end was cut by 7 bases, the J end by 0 bases, with 6 bases between. The CDR3 nucleotides read TGTGCCAGCAAAACGAACCAAGAGACCCAGTACTTC. Protein product: CASKTNQETQYF.

The gene calls are TRBV9 and TRBJ2-6, with 10 nucleotides matching TRBD1. There are 18 residues in the CDR3. With 3 bases clipped from V and 2 bases from J, the junction kept 8 bases outside the gene matches. CDR1 and CDR2 from the germline V gene are SGDLS and YYNGEE. The CDR3 loop is CASSEGQGVQAGANVLTF. In DNA form, the CDR3 reads TGTGCCAGCAGCGAAGGACAGGGGGTGCAGGCTGGGGCCAACGTCCTGACTTTC.

V usage is TRBV28 and J usage is TRBJ1-2; weak D call: TRBD1 (6 bases). The CDR3 is made up of 12 amino acids. V dropped 5 bases and J dropped 12 bases, with 16 bases sitting between them. CDR1 and CDR2 from the germline V gene are MDHEN and SYDVKM. CDR3 loop: CASSINRVQNTF. The CDR3 DNA follows: TGTGCCAGCAGTATTAACAGGGTGCAAAACACCTTC.

The chain is built from TRBV9 and TRBJ2-3; 9 nucleotides match TRBD1. The trim removed 2 bases at V and 2 bases at J, leaving 6 bases unmatched. This CDR3 spans 16 amino acids. CDR1 is SGDLS and CDR2 is YYNGEE in the germline V gene. The CDR3 sequence is CASSVGTGYDTDTQYF. For the CDR3, the DNA is TGTGCCAGCAGCGTGGGGACAGGGTATGACACAGATACGCAGTATTTT.

V and J are TRBV11-2 and TRBJ2-1, with 15 bases matching TRBD2. Losses at the gene ends were 5 bases for V and 8 bases for J; bases not matched to a gene: 13. This CDR3 has 18 residues. Germline CDR1 SGHAT, CDR2 FQNNGV. The CDR3 protein is CASSPQGLAGGPGDEQFF. Here the CDR3 DNA reads TGTGCCAGCAGCCCCCAAGGACTAGCGGGAGGGCCTGGGGATGAGCAGTTCTTC.

The V gene is TRBV3-1 (or the pseudogene TRBV3-2), the J gene TRBJ2-1; D not certain. CDR1 and CDR2 (germline): LGHDT, YNNKEL (reference sequence). The length of the CDR3 is 11 residues. V lost 6 bases and J lost 5, with 5 bases in between. Here the CDR3 reads CASRLNNEQFF. The CDR3 coding sequence is TGTGCCAGCAGGTTGAACAATGAGCAGTTCTTC.

The chain employs TRBV5-5 and TRBJ1-1; 7 nucleotides line up with TRBD1. This CDR3 has 14 residues. Germline CDR1 SGHKS, CDR2 YYEKEE (reference sequence). Trimming cost V 0 bases and J 6 bases; bases outside gene matches: 5. The CDR3 nucleotides are TGTGCCAGCAGCTTGGGGACAGGTAGTGCTGAAGCTTTCTTT. Its translation is CASSLGTGSAEAFF.

The chain links TRBV19 to TRBJ1-1; possibly TRBD1 for D (6 bases). V lost 3 bases and J lost 1, with 18 bases in between. Germline V CDR1 and CDR2: LNHDA, SQIVND (reference sequence). The CDR3 is 17 amino acids. CDR3 coding DNA: TGTGCCAGTAGTATCTCATACTGGCAGGGACAGAACACTGAAGCTTTCTTT. Translating it yields CASSISYWQGQNTEAFF.

CDR3 residues: CASSLRVVLETQYF. The CDR3 DNA is TGTGCCAGCAGCTTAAGGGTAGTCCTAGAGACCCAGTACTTC. The chain recombines TRBV7-2 with TRBJ2-7; D is undetermined. With the DNA end fitting TRBJ2-5 better, the J assignment may be wrong. Germline CDR1 SGHTA, CDR2 FQGNSA. The CDR3 is 14 amino acids.

This sequence joins TRBV11-3 and TRBJ1-1; possibly TRBD1 for D (5 bases). Trimming took 5 bases from V and 8 from J, leaving 15 bases between them. From germline, CDR1 is SGHNT and CDR2 YENEEA. This CDR3 contains 13 residues. CDR3 in DNA: TGTGCCAGCAGCAAGGACACGGATGCCGAAGCTTTCTTT. It yields the protein CASSKDTDAEAFF.

The genes are TRBV6-5 and TRBJ2-3; D gene uncertain. The V end was cut by 4 bases, the J end by 2 bases, with 16 bases between. The CDR3 is 16 amino acids. Germline V lookup: CDR1 MNHEY, CDR2 SVGAGI. Here the CDR3 reads CASSFLHQRTTDTQYF. DNA of the CDR3: TGTGCCAGCAGTTTTCTTCATCAAAGGACCACAGATACGCAGTATTTT.

This chain uses TRBV3-1 (or the pseudogene TRBV3-2) with TRBJ2-7, with D perhaps matching TRBD1 (6 bases). V was pared by 2 bases and J by 2 bases, with 19 bases between. CDR1 is LGHDT and CDR2 is YNNKEL in the germline V gene (reference sequence). The CDR3 is 17 residues long. CDR3 DNA sequence: TGTGCCAGCAGCCAATCACGACAGGCCCAGGGGACCTACGAGCAGTACTTC. Translated: CASSQSRQAQGTYEQYF.

This clone was recorded only once. V is TRBV10-3 and J is TRBJ1-2; D uncertain. Per germline, CDR1 ENHRY and CDR2 SYGVKD. The CDR3 loop spans 12 amino acids. V was clipped by 2 bases and J by 6 bases, with 7 bases between them. The CDR3 loop reads CAISEVGHGYTF. In DNA, the CDR3 is TGTGCCATCAGTGAGGTCGGCCATGGCTACACCTTC.

The gene calls are TRBV11-3 and TRBJ2-1, with 8 bases lining up with TRBD2. CDR3 length equals 17 residues. The V and J ends lost 0 bases and 6 bases, in that order; junction bases with no gene match: 10. Germline V gene lookup returns CDR1 SGHNT and CDR2 YENEEA. The CDR3 bases are TGTGCCAGCAGCTTAGATCTCCCCGGGACTAGTCTCAATGAGCAGTTCTTC. This gives the protein CASSLDLPGTSLNEQFF.